Below, 32 T cell receptor beta chains from the same sample are listed, as sequenced in a study of shared clonotypes between healthy human individuals. Profiled with immunoSEQ multiplex PCR; TCRdb holds only in-frame clones, not every one. The sample contains 1,500,000 or so clones, just under 99% of which appear only once. Sequenced material: naive CD4+ T cells sorted from blood. Subset defined: CD45RA+ positively selected. All receptors come from a man aged 30 to 45 in good health.

This clone was found once. The CDR3 DNA reads TGTGCCAGCAGTTTAACCCAGGGACCGTACAATGAGCAGTTCTTC. Translating it yields CASSLTQGPYNEQFF. The V and J genes are TRBV27 and TRBJ2-1, with D possibly being TRBD1 or TRBD2 (5 bases each). The germline CDR1 and CDR2 sequences are MNHEY and SMNVEV (reference sequence). Trimming left V 2 bases short and J 4 bases short, with 12 bases between. This CDR3 has 15 residues.

The chain has TRBV27 and TRBJ2-3, with 9 bases identical to TRBD1. CDR3 length equals 17 residues. The trim removed 3 bases at V and 1 base at J, leaving 8 bases unmatched. Germline CDR1 is MNHEY and CDR2 is SMNVEV (reference sequence). This CDR3 reads CASSFNRGRIGTDTQYF. The CDR3 bases are TGTGCCAGCAGTTTTAACAGGGGGCGGATTGGCACAGATACGCAGTATTTT.

J is TRBJ1-1 and V is TRBV25-1; the D is unclear. Trimming cost V 7 bases and J 1 base, with 10 bases left between them. This CDR3 comprises 13 residues. The V gene's germline CDR1 is MGHDK and CDR2 SYGVNS. Here the CDR3 reads CASTKAGNTEAFF. The CDR3 bases are TGTGCCAGCACCAAGGCCGGGAACACTGAAGCTTTCTTT.

The chain is built from TRBV29-1 and TRBJ1-5; TRBD1 might be the D (5 bases). This CDR3 is 13 amino acids long. Germline CDR1 reads SQVTM; CDR2 reads ANQGSEA. Between the trimmed V and J ends, which lost 6 bases and 3 bases, there was a span of 12 bases. As DNA, the CDR3 is TGCAGCGTACAGGAAATCTACAATCAGCCCCAGCATTTT. It translates to CSVQEIYNQPQHF.

The gene calls are TRBV29-1 and TRBJ1-1, with D perhaps TRBD1 (6 bases). Between the trimmed V and J ends, which lost 7 bases and 0 bases, there was a span of 15 bases. The CDR3 spans 14 residues. Per the germline V gene, CDR1 is SQVTM and CDR2 is ANQGSEA. CDR3 sequence: CSGQDRMMNTEAFF. In DNA form, the CDR3 reads TGCAGCGGTCAGGACAGAATGATGAACACTGAAGCTTTCTTT.

This chain connects TRBV27 to TRBJ1-1; 7 nucleotides align to TRBD1. There are 14 residues in the CDR3. Per the germline V gene, CDR1 is MNHEY and CDR2 is SMNVEV (reference sequence). V lost 2 bases and J lost 4; bases outside the gene matches: 4. The CDR3 loop is CASSLVAGGTEAFF. In DNA form, the CDR3 reads TGTGCCAGCAGTTTAGTCGCAGGGGGCACTGAAGCTTTCTTT.

The V gene is TRBV27, the J gene TRBJ2-1; D uncertain. Germline V gene lookup returns CDR1 MNHEY and CDR2 SMNVEV (reference sequence). V gave up 4 bases and J gave up 5 bases, with 15 bases separating them. There are 15 residues in the CDR3. The CDR3 spells CASSYFSGKDNEQFF. The CDR3 region has the DNA TGTGCCAGCAGTTATTTTTCTGGGAAGGACAATGAGCAGTTCTTC.

As regards this clone: An end of the junction does not agree with germline; a read error may underlie this. The gene calls are TRBV7-7 and TRBJ2-2; D remains ambiguous. Germline V CDR1 and CDR2: SSHAT, FNYEAQ (reference sequence). The CDR3 is 12 amino acids. The CDR3: CASSPGVGELFF. The CDR3, as DNA: TGTGCTAGCAGCCCGGGTGTAGGGGAGCTGTTTTTT.

The chain recombines TRBV7-8 with TRBJ2-7, with 7 nucleotides matching TRBD1. With 1 base clipped from V and 3 bases from J, the junction kept 3 bases outside the gene matches. Germline CDR1 SGHVS, CDR2 FQNEAQ. This CDR3 spans 14 amino acids. The CDR3 sequence is CASSLESGGYEQYF. The CDR3 bases are TGTGCCAGCAGCTTAGAATCAGGGGGCTACGAGCAGTACTTC.

CDR3 sequence (DNA): TGTGCCTGGAGTCCGGCGGTCGTAGCTTTCTTT. Its protein is CAWSPAVVAFF. V is TRBV30 and J is TRBJ1-1, with unresolved D. The V end lost 2 bases, the J end lost 10 bases, and 11 bases lay between the germline ends. The CDR3 has 11 amino acids. Germline V gene data show CDR1 as GTSNPN and CDR2 as SVGIG (reference sequence).

The gene calls are TRBV6-5 and TRBJ2-5; D is uncertain. This CDR3 spans 15 amino acids. V was trimmed by 0 bases and J by 2 bases, leaving 10 bases between them. The V gene's germline CDR1 is MNHEY and CDR2 SVGAGI. The CDR3 nucleotides read TGTGCCAGCAGTTACTCTCTCGGTGGACAAGAGACCCAGTACTTC. Translating it yields CASSYSLGGQETQYF.

The gene calls are TRBV6-5 and TRBJ1-3, with D unclear. This CDR3 has 16 amino acids. Trimming took off 2 bases at V and 4 bases at J, with 15 bases between the two ends. Per the germline V gene, CDR1 is MNHEY and CDR2 is SVGAGI. The CDR3 protein is CASSYSRAALGNTIYF. CDR3 in DNA: TGTGCCAGCAGTTACAGTCGGGCAGCCCTCGGAAACACCATATATTTT.

This sequence joins TRBV6-6 and TRBJ1-1; D is perhaps TRBD1 (6 bases). CDR1 is MNHNY, CDR2 SVGAGI, per germline (reference sequence). V was clipped by 7 bases and J by 4 bases, with 22 bases between them. The CDR3 extends over 16 amino acids. CDR3 protein: CASTRGDNPWVTEAFF. The CDR3 DNA reads as TGTGCCAGCACCCGAGGGGACAATCCATGGGTCACTGAAGCTTTCTTT.

This clone has just one count. CDR3 in amino acids: CASSRNGSSGYNEQFF. CDR3 nucleotide sequence: TGTGCCAGCAGCCGGAATGGAAGCAGCGGCTACAATGAGCAGTTCTTC. V and J are TRBV5-4 and TRBJ2-1; TRBD2 is a possible D gene (5 bases). The V and J ends lost 4 bases and 3 bases respectively, with 17 bases between them. CDR1 and CDR2 (germline): SGHNT, YYREEE (reference sequence). The CDR3 is 16 residues long.

The chain employs TRBV11-2 and TRBJ2-2, with D possibly being TRBD2 (5 bases). The germline CDR1 and CDR2 sequences are SGHAT and FQNNGV. Trimming took off 6 bases at V and 4 bases at J, with 18 bases between the two ends. This CDR3 is built from 16 residues. CDR3 DNA: TGTGCCAGCAGAAGGTGGAAGGGTCGGGGCACCGGGGAGCTGTTTTTT. Encoded protein: CASRRWKGRGTGELFF. Looking up the rest from reference TRBV11-2 and TRBJ2-2 gives the full variable domain: EAGVAQSPRYKIIEKRQSVAFWCNPISGHATLYWYQQILGQGPKLLIQFQNNGVVDDSQLPKDRFSAERLKGVDSTLKIQPAKLEDSAVYLCASRRWKGRGTGELFFGEGSRLTVL.

The rearrangement links TRBV11-2 to TRBJ1-3; D gene ambiguous. The CDR3 length is 14 residues. Germline-derived CDR1 and CDR2 are SGHAT and FQNNGV. V dropped 3 bases and J dropped 8 bases, with 14 bases sitting between them. CDR3 protein: CASSFYGNGDTIYF. As DNA, the CDR3 is TGTGCCAGCAGCTTCTACGGAAATGGGGACACCATATATTTT.

V usage is TRBV19 and J usage is TRBJ2-2, with 9 bases that match TRBD2. V lost 6 bases to trimming and J lost 4 bases; unmatched junction nucleotides: 9. The CDR3 has 16 residues. Per germline, CDR1 LNHDA and CDR2 SQIVND (reference sequence). The CDR3, as DNA: TGTGCCAGTAGCATTATAGCGGGAGTGTCCACCGGGGAGCTGTTTTTT. As protein: CASSIIAGVSTGELFF.

V is TRBV2 and J is TRBJ1-1; TRBD1 might be the D (5 bases). Looked up from germline, CDR1 is SNHLY and CDR2 is FYNNEI. The CDR3 extends over 11 amino acids. Trimming left V 5 bases short and J 7 bases short, with 8 bases between. The CDR3 DNA is TGTGCCAGCAGTATGACAGATGAAGCTTTCTTT. It codes for CASSMTDEAFF.

V gene TRBV7-2 combines with J gene TRBJ2-3; D might be TRBD2 (6 bases). The CDR3 runs 14 residues. CDR1 is SGHTA and CDR2 is FQGNSA in the germline V gene. V was trimmed by 5 bases and J by 10 bases, leaving 19 bases between them. CDR3 coding DNA: TGTGCCAGCAGCACCCCCCGTAATAGGAGGGCGCAGTATTTT. This sequence encodes CASSTPRNRRAQYF.

The V call is TRBV10-3, the J call TRBJ2-2; TRBD1 aligns across 11 bases. Germline lookup yields CDR1 ENHRY and CDR2 SYGVKD. The V gene end was trimmed by 2 bases and the J gene end by 6 bases; junction bases not matched to a gene: 2. This CDR3 region has 15 residues. The CDR3 DNA follows: TGTGCCATCAGTGAGACGGGACAGGGGGCCGGGGAGCTGTTTTTT. It specifies CAISETGQGAGELFF.

The CDR3 nucleotides are TGTGCCAGCAGCTCCCTCGGACAGACCATTCAGTACTTC. This encodes CASSSLGQTIQYF. The rearrangement uses TRBV7-2 and TRBJ2-4; D may be TRBD1 (6 bases). This CDR3 comprises 13 residues. Germline CDR1 SGHTA, CDR2 FQGNSA. V was clipped by 4 bases and J by 9 bases, with 13 bases between them.

The chain joins TRBV7-2 to TRBJ2-1, with 11 bases identical to TRBD2. Unmatched junction bases numbered 13, after V lost 6 bases and J lost 6 bases. In germline, CDR1 is SGHTA, CDR2 FQGNSA. CDR3 size: 17 residues. The CDR3 here is CASRPPVGTSGSNEQFF. The CDR3 DNA sequence: TGTGCCAGCAGACCACCCGTCGGGACTAGCGGTTCCAATGAGCAGTTCTTC.

The count of this clone is one. This sequence joins TRBV13 and TRBJ2-7; D remains unclear. The V and J ends lost 3 bases and 3 bases respectively, with 9 bases between them. The germline V gene has CDR1 PRHDT and CDR2 FYEKMQ (reference sequence). The CDR3 covers 13 residues. The CDR3 DNA reads TGTGCCAGCAGCTTGAATGGAAACTACGAGCAGTACTTC. It encodes CASSLNGNYEQYF.

The chain's CDR3 is CAWSGGTSGQETQYF. DNA of the CDR3: TGTGCCTGGAGTGGAGGGACTAGCGGACAAGAGACCCAGTACTTC. This chain links TRBV30 with TRBJ2-5, with 11 bases identical to TRBD2. The CDR3 consists of 15 residues. Trimming at V came to 1 base and at J to 2 bases, leaving 3 bases not matched to a gene. CDR1 and CDR2 from the germline V gene are GTSNPN and SVGIG (reference sequence). The full variable domain, completed using reference TRBV30 and TRBJ2-5, is SQTIHQWPATLVQPVGSPLSLECTVEGTSNPNLYWYRQAAGRGLQLLFYSVGIGQISSEVPQNLSASRPQDRQFILSSKKLLLSDSGFYLCAWSGGTSGQETQYFGPGTRLLVL.

V usage is TRBV19 and J usage is TRBJ2-3; 8 nucleotides line up with TRBD2. Germline V gene data show CDR1 as LNHDA and CDR2 as SQIVND (reference sequence). The CDR3 is made up of 17 amino acids. The V gene end was trimmed by 5 bases and the J gene end by 2 bases; junction bases not matched to a gene: 12. The CDR3: CASSPRTSTLPTDTQYF. The DNA of the CDR3 is TGTGCCAGTAGTCCGAGGACTAGCACTCTACCCACAGATACGCAGTATTTT.

Comment on this clone: This sample includes further DNA sequences coding for the same CDR3. J is TRBJ1-2 and V is TRBV20-1; unclear D gene. V lost 5 bases and J lost 2, with 3 bases in between. This CDR3 comprises 10 residues. The V gene's germline CDR1 is DFQATT and CDR2 SNEGSKA (reference sequence). The CDR3 region has the DNA TGCAGTGCTCCGAACTATGGCTACACCTTC. Its protein product is CSAPNYGYTF.

The chain links TRBV29-1 to TRBJ2-5; D assignment may be TRBD1 or TRBD2 (5 bases each). CDR3 length: 13 amino acids. Germline V gene sequence: CDR1 SQVTM, CDR2 ANQGSEA. CDR3 DNA sequence: TGCGGACTTGGCAGACAGCAAGAAGGGACCCAGTACTTC. This gives the protein CGLGRQQEGTQYF.

The genes are TRBV25-1 and TRBJ2-1; no definite D call. V was clipped by 4 bases and J by 7 bases, with 5 bases between them. Germline CDR1 and CDR2: MGHDK and SYGVNS. The CDR3 extends over 11 amino acids. DNA for the CDR3: TGTGCCAGCAGTGTGAGAAATGAGCAGTTCTTC. This translates into CASSVRNEQFF.

As concerns this clone: In the same sample, other DNA sequences code for this CDR3. V usage is TRBV11-2 and J usage is TRBJ2-5, with D tentatively TRBD2 (6 bases). This CDR3 has 13 residues. V was shortened by 3 bases and J by 5 bases, with 10 bases between the two germline ends. Germline V gene data show CDR1 as SGHAT and CDR2 as FQNNGV. The CDR3 reads CASSLAGGETQYF. The CDR3 coding sequence is TGTGCCAGCAGCTTGGCCGGAGGGGAGACCCAGTACTTC.

The chain has TRBV7-8 and TRBJ1-1; D not certain. Germline values: CDR1 SGHVS, CDR2 FQNEAQ. Trimming cost V 2 bases and J 4 bases, with 5 bases left between them. The CDR3 totals 12 residues. This chain's CDR3 is CASSLRSTEAFF. DNA for the CDR3: TGTGCCAGCAGCTTAAGGAGCACTGAAGCTTTCTTT.

The chain links TRBV10-3 to TRBJ2-3; possible D gene TRBD1, 7 bases. There are 16 residues in the CDR3. V lost 2 bases and J 3 bases, leaving 15 bases between the germline ends. Per the germline V gene, CDR1 is ENHRY and CDR2 is SYGVKD. DNA of the CDR3: TGTGCCATCAGTGAGGGAGGGGGCAGAAGGACAGATACGCAGTATTTT. It codes for CAISEGGGRRTDTQYF.

Note on this clone: At one end the junction does not follow the germline gene, possibly because of a read error. The chain carries TRBV19 and TRBJ1-2, with unresolved D. This CDR3 comprises 13 residues. The germline CDR1 and CDR2 sequences are LNHDA and SQIVND (reference sequence). Here the CDR3 reads CASKDPGAYVYTF. DNA for the CDR3: TGTGCCAGTAAAGATCCAGGAGCTTATGTCTACACCTTC.